Listed below are T cell receptor beta chains from one sample, sequenced in a study of OX40 agonist ivuxolimab in advanced cancers. The repertoire was sequenced with immunoSEQ multiplex PCR; TCRdb's copy has only in-frame clones and lacks some. This table has 25,000 to 35,000 clones, approximately 88% appearing once. The material sequenced was CD4+ or CD8+ T cells sorted from blood, taken in a trial of the OX40 agonist ivuxolimab. These receptors were collected from an adult with an advanced solid tumor such as melanoma, head and neck, liver or kidney cancer. Each CDR3 is given with its conserved first and last residue. The D gene is left open where the match is weak. Expanded clones are given a class, and other clones once, few, many or no size at all.

TRBV5-4	.	TRBJ2-7	once	TGCGCCAGCAGCCAAGTACAAGGGGCCGACTACGAGCAGTACTTC	CASSQVQGADYEQYF
TRBV4-3	.	TRBJ2-1	.	TGCGCCAGCAGCCAAGCCCTAGGACTATACAATGAGCAGTTCTTC	CASSQALGLYNEQFF
TRBV6-5	TRBD1	TRBJ1-1	.	TGTGCCAGCAGTTACTCGGGGACAGGGAGGCTCACTGAAGCTTTCTTT	CASSYSGTGRLTEAFF
TRBV29-1	.	TRBJ2-1	.	TGCAGCGTTGTTTTCCGGTACAATGAGCAGTTCTTC	CSVVFRYNEQFF
TRBV4-1	.	TRBJ2-5	.	TGCGCCAGCAGCCAAGACATCGGGACTCAAGAGACCCAGTACTTC	CASSQDIGTQETQYF
TRBV9	.	TRBJ1-1	.	TGTGCCGGCAGCGTAGCTGATCCAGGGCCCAGTGGAGCTTTCTTT	CAGSVADPGPSGAFF
TRBV7-9	TRBD1	TRBJ1-2	.	TGTGCCAGCAGCTTAGGACAGGGCGCTATCTATGGCTACACCTTC	CASSLGQGAIYGYTF
TRBV9	TRBD1	TRBJ1-1	.	TGTGCCAGCAGCGACGGAGGACAGGGTGATCACACTGAAGCTTTCTTT	CASSDGGQGDHTEAFF
TRBV27	.	TRBJ1-2	.	TGTGCCAGCAGTTTGCAGGTCCAACCTCAGGACTTC	CASSLQVQPQDF
TRBV7-9	.	TRBJ2-7	.	TGTGCCAGCAGTTACGTGGATCCCTACGAGCAGTACTTC	CASSYVDPYEQYF
TRBV19	.	TRBJ1-5	.	TGTGCCAGTAGTATGGGGGACGGCAATCAGCCCCAGCATTTT	CASSMGDGNQPQHF